This T cell receptor beta chain was recovered during a study of human T cells and chemical hapten exposure. TCRdb reprocessed the RACE reads with MiXCR, giving one entry per CDR3 protein. The table has hundreds of thousands of distinct CDR3 sequences, around 6% seen once; the top ten hold less than 6.5%. This clonotype was observed a few times. As yet, its antigen is unknown. This CDR3 region has 14 residues. V shed 1 base and J 8 bases; nucleotides not matched to a gene: 5. The germline CDR1 and CDR2 sequences are SGHRS and YFSETQ. Findings and limits, study-wide: No change in TCRs above 1 in 1000 frequency was produced by DPC sensitization. Counts of expanded TCRs (at PT1) showed a positive correlation with patch test score. Compared to controls, expanded TCRs made significantly more large clusters of similar CDR3s.

The time point was: patch test 2, 6 weeks after DPC sensitization. Treatment noted: therapeutic diphenylcyclopropenone sensitization with weekly scalp DPC. V and J are TRBV5-1 and TRBJ1-4; TRBD1 matches 7 bases. The sequence derives from a young woman with alopecia areata. Some clones in this sample may be carry-over from other donors' samples. The sample here was whole blood, taken in connection with sensitization to the hapten diphenylcyclopropenone (DPC). CDR3 amino acids: CASSLSRGDEKLFF. In DNA, the CDR3 is TGCGCCAGCAGCTTGAGCAGGGGGGACGAAAAACTGTTTTTT.